The T cell receptor (beta chain) described here comes from a study of T cell responses to AZD1222 COVID-19 vaccine. The table came from immunoSEQ multiplex PCR; TCRdb's copy has only in-frame clones and leaves some out. This table holds around 120,000 clones, roughly 90% found once. Regarding this clone: The antigen is unknown.

Study results and limitations: The CD4 TCRs associated with vaccination extended across spike and predominated at 160-218 and 743-854. Repertoire samples came only from after the peak T cell response.

The CDR3 has 16 residues. V lost 0 bases and J 0 bases, leaving 11 bases between the germline ends. Germline CDR1 MNHEY, CDR2 SVGAGI. The TCR comes from an adult in good health. The source was peripheral blood, collected on day 0 of AZD1222 vaccination. J is TRBJ1-2 and V is TRBV6-5; no definite D call. The CDR3 loop is CASSYSTNGANYGYTF. As DNA, the CDR3 is TGTGCCAGCAGTTACTCCACTAACGGTGCTAACTATGGCTACACCTTC.